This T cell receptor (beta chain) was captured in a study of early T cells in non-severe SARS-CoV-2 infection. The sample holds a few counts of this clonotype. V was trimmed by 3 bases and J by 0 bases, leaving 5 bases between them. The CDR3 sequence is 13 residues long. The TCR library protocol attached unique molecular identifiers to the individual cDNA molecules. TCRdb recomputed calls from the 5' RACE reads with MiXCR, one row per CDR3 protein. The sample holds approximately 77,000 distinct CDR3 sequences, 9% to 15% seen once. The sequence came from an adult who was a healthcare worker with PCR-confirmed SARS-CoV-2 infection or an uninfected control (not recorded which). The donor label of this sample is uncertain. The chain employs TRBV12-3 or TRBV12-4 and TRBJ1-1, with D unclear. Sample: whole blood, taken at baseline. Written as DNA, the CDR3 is TGTGCCAGCAGTTTGGCAATGAACACTGAAGCTTTCTTT. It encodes CASSLAMNTEAFF.